This paragraph covers one TCR beta chain sequence. Using immunoSEQ multiplex PCR, the repertoire was profiled, and TCRdb retains in-frame clones only, with some absent. The table lists tens of thousands of clones, about 90% of them singletons, with roughly 1.2% in the top ten. This record comes from a study of T cell changes during pregnancy in multiple sclerosis. Germline CDR1 is MDHEN and CDR2 is SYDVKM. The CDR3 length is 17 residues. The V and J ends lost 2 bases and 4 bases, in that order; junction bases with no gene match: 10. The TCR sequence derives from a female donor in good health, enrolled as a control in a pregnancy study. The specimen comprised peripheral blood, sampled after pregnancy. The rearrangement uses TRBV28 and TRBJ1-2; 10 positions agree with TRBD1. CDR3 loop: CASSLVGDRGRGYGYTF. As DNA, the CDR3 is TGTGCCAGCAGTTTAGTCGGGGACAGGGGAAGGGGCTATGGCTACACCTTC.